A selection of T cell receptor beta chains follows, all from one sample in a study of blood T cell repertoires in COVID-19. The method was immunoSEQ multiplex PCR; TCRdb's version includes in-frame clones alone and lacks a portion of them. The sample lists some 220,000 clones; 75% to 90% were seen once. Sequenced input: PBMCs or T cells enriched from blood (not recorded which). The receptors here all came from a woman aged 40-49 years with acute COVID-19. The CDR3 runs from the conserved cysteine through the conserved F or W. Each record gives: J gene, clone size, D gene, V gene, CDR3 protein, CDR3 DNA. D genes are given only for firm matches. A row's size may be missing; if present it is once, few, many or a size class.

TRBJ1-2	.	TRBD1	TRBV6-5	CASSLKGGLVYGYTF	TGTGCCAGCAGTTTAAAAGGGGGCTTGGTCTATGGCTACACCTTC
TRBJ2-2	few	TRBD2	TRBV6-4	CASSDGGAGELFF	TGTGCCAGCAGTGACGGGGGGGCCGGGGAGCTGTTTTTT
TRBJ2-1	.	.	TRBV12-3/TRBV12-4	CASSTPYDEQFF	TGTGCCAGCAGTACCCCCTACGATGAGCAGTTCTTC
TRBJ1-1	.	.	TRBV7-3	CAIPEAVGSEAFF	TGTGCCATCCCCGAGGCGGTTGGCTCTGAAGCTTTCTTT
TRBJ1-5	.	.	TRBV27	CASSFRYSNQPQHF	TGTGCCAGCAGTTTCCGGTATAGCAATCAGCCCCAGCATTTT
TRBJ1-4	.	TRBD1	TRBV5-8	CASSSGQGSEKLFF	TGTGCCAGCAGCTCGGGACAGGGGAGCGAAAAACTGTTTTTT
TRBJ1-1	once	TRBD1	TRBV5-1	CASSSSGQGKTEAFF	TGCGCCAGCAGCTCCTCCGGACAGGGAAAAACTGAAGCTTTCTTT
TRBJ1-2	.	.	TRBV19	CASSLRGGGYTF	TGTGCCAGTAGCCTCCGGGGGGGTGGCTACACCTTC
TRBJ1-5	.	TRBD1	TRBV6-2/TRBV6-3	CASSRTEQGWEPQHF	TGTGCCAGCAGTCGAACCGAACAGGGGTGGGAGCCCCAGCATTTT
TRBJ1-1	.	TRBD1	TRBV5-1	CASSQSQGWVTEAFF	TGCGCCAGCAGCCAGTCACAGGGGTGGGTGACTGAAGCTTTCTTT
TRBJ1-2	.	.	TRBV5-6	CASSFGTEDGYTF	TGTGCCAGCAGCTTTGGGACTGAAGATGGCTACACCTTC
TRBJ1-1	.	.	TRBV2	CASSEVSGGTEAFF	TGTGCCAGCAGTGAAGTAAGCGGGGGGACTGAAGCTTTCTTT
TRBJ2-5	.	.	TRBV6-1	CASSEGVGGPETQYF	TGTGCCAGCAGTGAAGGTGTGGGGGGGCCAGAGACCCAGTACTTC
TRBJ2-1	.	TRBD2	TRBV28	CASSPSLGGGSYNEQFF	TGTGCCAGCAGTCCATCCTTGGGGGGGGGCTCCTACAATGAGCAGTTCTTC
TRBJ1-5	.	TRBD1	TRBV7-9	CASSRTGAGDQPQHF	TGTGCCAGCAGCCGGACAGGGGCGGGCGATCAGCCCCAGCATTTT
TRBJ2-4	.	TRBD2	TRBV5-1	CASSLLATHGMAKNIQYF	TGCGCCAGCAGCCTACTAGCGACCCATGGCATGGCCAAAAACATTCAGTACTTC
TRBJ1-1	once	.	TRBV2	CASEGGAEAFF	TGTGCCAGCGAAGGAGGGGCTGAAGCTTTCTTT